Listed below are T cell receptor beta chains from one sample, sequenced in a study of T cells after yellow fever vaccination. TCRdb reprocessed the 5' RACE reads with MiXCR, giving one entry per CDR3 protein. The sample includes approximately 150,000 distinct CDR3 sequences, 9.3% of them seen just once. This specimen was CD8+ T cells sorted from PBMCs, taken 45 days after the yellow fever booster vaccination. The receptors were gathered from a man aged 18 to 30 who received the YFV17D yellow fever vaccine. The CDR3 runs from the conserved cysteine through the conserved F or W. Fields, in order: clone size, V gene, J gene, D gene, CDR3 protein, CDR3 DNA. D genes are given only for firm matches. The listing skips clone size in some rows; elsewhere it reads once, few, many or a size class.

>NA|TRBV9|TRBJ2-3|NA
CASSTLGRRTDTQYF
TGTGCCAGCAGCACCTTGGGACGCCGGACAGATACGCAGTATTTT
>NA|TRBV6-2/TRBV6-3|TRBJ1-1|NA
CASSYLMLRNTEAFF
TGTGCCAGCAGTTACCTGATGCTTAGGAACACTGAAGCTTTCTTT
>few|TRBV19|TRBJ2-3|TRBD2
CASKPGTSGTDTQYF
TGTGCCAGTAAGCCCGGGACTAGCGGTACAGATACGCAGTATTTT
>few|TRBV6-5|TRBJ1-2|NA
CASTDTGGSNYGYTF
TGTGCCAGCACGGACACAGGAGGCTCTAACTATGGCTACACCTTC
>NA|TRBV18|TRBJ2-3|TRBD2
CASSPGTSADTQYF
TGTGCCAGCTCACCCGGGACTAGTGCAGATACGCAGTATTTT
>many|TRBV5-1|TRBJ2-5|TRBD2
CASGLAGGQETQYF
TGCGCCAGCGGACTAGCGGGGGGTCAAGAGACCCAGTACTTC
>many|TRBV4-2|TRBJ2-1|NA
CASSQGTLGEQFF
TGTGCCAGCAGCCAAGGAACACTTGGAGAGCAGTTCTTC
>NA|TRBV7-9|TRBJ2-2|NA
CASSLFGEENTGELFF
TGTGCCAGCAGCTTATTTGGTGAAGAGAACACCGGGGAGCTGTTTTTT
>NA|TRBV4-1|TRBJ2-3|TRBD1
CASRSGTVTQYF
TGCGCCAGCAGGTCCGGGACAGTTACGCAGTATTTT
>NA|TRBV7-9|TRBJ2-5|TRBD1
CASSTRKTGGIQETQYF
TGTGCCAGCAGCACGCGGAAGACAGGGGGAATACAAGAGACCCAGTACTTC
>NA|TRBV15|TRBJ2-5|NA
CATSRDIETQYF
TGTGCCACCAGCAGGGACATAGAGACCCAGTACTTC
>NA|TRBV29-1|TRBJ1-2|NA
CSVDSLGGSYGYTF
TGCAGCGTTGACAGTCTAGGAGGGAGCTATGGCTACACCTTC
>few|TRBV28|TRBJ2-5|TRBD2
CASSPGGVQTQYF
TGTGCCAGCAGTCCCGGGGGGGTACAGACCCAGTACTTC
>NA|TRBV6-4|TRBJ2-2|TRBD1
CASSVGDRDTGELFF
TGTGCCAGCAGTGTCGGGGACAGGGACACCGGGGAGCTGTTTTTT
>few|TRBV6-5|TRBJ2-1|TRBD1
CASSNRDRMYNEQFF
TGTGCCAGCAGTAACCGGGACAGGATGTACAATGAGCAGTTCTTC
>NA|TRBV12-3/TRBV12-4|TRBJ2-3|NA
CASSLIGRMGTDTQYF
TGTGCCAGCAGTTTAATCGGTAGGATGGGCACAGATACGCAGTATTTT
>NA|TRBV28|TRBJ1-2|NA
CASTTTEVGRIFNYGYTF
TGTGCCAGCACCACCACGGAGGTGGGCCGAATTTTTAACTATGGCTACACCTTC
>NA|TRBV6-6|TRBJ1-1|NA
CASSYSTPPTKAEAFF
TGTGCCAGCAGTTACTCAACACCCCCGACCAAGGCTGAAGCTTTCTTT
>few|TRBV4-2|TRBJ2-2|TRBD2
CASSQEGLAGGDGITGELFF
TGTGCCAGCAGCCAAGAAGGGCTAGCGGGGGGCGATGGGATAACCGGGGAGCTGTTTTTT
>NA|TRBV7-6|TRBJ2-7|NA
CASSLAKRGEQYF
TGTGCCAGCAGCTTAGCGAAACGGGGGGAGCAGTACTTC
>NA|TRBV10-3|TRBJ1-2|NA
CAIRDARLPNYGYTF
TGTGCCATCAGGGACGCCAGATTGCCTAACTATGGCTACACCTTC
>many|TRBV14|TRBJ2-5|NA
CASSQEGALAKTQYF
TGTGCCAGCAGCCAGGAGGGGGCATTGGCGAAGACCCAGTACTTC
>many|TRBV6-5|TRBJ1-2|NA
CASSYQGHYGYTF
TGTGCCAGCAGTTACCAGGGCCACTATGGCTACACCTTC
>few|TRBV9|TRBJ2-2|NA
CASSVQLMGSGINTGELFF
TGTGCCAGCAGCGTTCAGCTAATGGGGTCCGGCATTAACACCGGGGAGCTGTTTTTT
>many|TRBV7-9|TRBJ1-5|NA
CASSLVGNQPQHF
TGTGCCAGCAGCTTAGTCGGTAATCAGCCCCAGCATTTT
>many|TRBV4-1|TRBJ2-7|NA
CASSQNGGNYEQYF
TGCGCCAGCAGCCAAAACGGAGGGAACTACGAGCAGTACTTC
>few|TRBV15|TRBJ2-7|TRBD2
CATSSVAGVDEQYF
TGTGCCACCAGCTCAGTAGCGGGGGTTGACGAGCAGTACTTC
>few|TRBV29-1|TRBJ2-5|NA
CSVGQGRLETQYF
TGCAGCGTTGGGCAGGGGAGGTTGGAGACCCAGTACTTC
>many|TRBV4-2|TRBJ2-1|TRBD1
CASSLGQDSSYNEQFF
TGTGCCAGCAGCCTGGGACAGGATAGCTCCTACAATGAGCAGTTCTTC
>few|TRBV7-2|TRBJ1-4|NA
CASSPAGRADEKLFF
TGTGCCAGCAGCCCCGCGGGCAGGGCGGATGAAAAACTGTTTTTT
>many|TRBV6-5|TRBJ1-5|NA
CASSSTGSGNQPQHF
TGTGCCAGCAGTTCTACAGGGTCGGGCAATCAGCCCCAGCATTTT
>NA|TRBV6-5|TRBJ1-1|NA
CASTFGGEAFF
TGTGCCAGCACCTTCGGGGGTGAAGCTTTCTTT
>many|TRBV12-3/TRBV12-4|TRBJ2-2|NA
CASSPGYSGELFF
TGTGCCAGCAGTCCAGGGTATTCCGGGGAGCTGTTTTTT
>few|TRBV12-3/TRBV12-4|TRBJ1-1|NA
CATAYSMNTEAFF
TGTGCCACCGCGTACTCCATGAACACTGAAGCTTTCTTT
>NA|TRBV7-9|TRBJ1-2|NA
CASSFAEGSYGYTF
TGTGCCAGCAGCTTTGCCGAGGGTTCCTATGGCTACACCTTC
>few|TRBV5-6|TRBJ2-2|TRBD2
CASSRRASGYNTGELFF
TGTGCCAGCAGCCGAAGGGCTAGCGGGTACAACACCGGGGAGCTGTTTTTT
>NA|TRBV20-1|TRBJ2-1|NA
CSAMELYEQFF
TGCAGTGCTATGGAGTTGTATGAGCAGTTCTTC
>many|TRBV28|TRBJ1-6|NA
CASSPEPGGASPLHF
TGTGCCAGCAGCCCAGAGCCCGGGGGAGCTTCACCCCTCCACTTT
>NA|TRBV7-9|TRBJ1-1|NA
CASSPAGWALNTEAFF
TGTGCCAGCAGCCCCGCAGGTTGGGCACTGAACACTGAAGCTTTCTTT
>NA|TRBV13|TRBJ2-7|NA
CASSLGVLSYEQYF
TGTGCCAGCAGCTTAGGCGTACTTTCCTACGAGCAGTACTTC
>NA|TRBV7-6|TRBJ2-4|TRBD2
CASSPSGRGVDIQYF
TGTGCCAGCAGCCCGTCGGGGCGGGGGGTGGACATTCAGTACTTC